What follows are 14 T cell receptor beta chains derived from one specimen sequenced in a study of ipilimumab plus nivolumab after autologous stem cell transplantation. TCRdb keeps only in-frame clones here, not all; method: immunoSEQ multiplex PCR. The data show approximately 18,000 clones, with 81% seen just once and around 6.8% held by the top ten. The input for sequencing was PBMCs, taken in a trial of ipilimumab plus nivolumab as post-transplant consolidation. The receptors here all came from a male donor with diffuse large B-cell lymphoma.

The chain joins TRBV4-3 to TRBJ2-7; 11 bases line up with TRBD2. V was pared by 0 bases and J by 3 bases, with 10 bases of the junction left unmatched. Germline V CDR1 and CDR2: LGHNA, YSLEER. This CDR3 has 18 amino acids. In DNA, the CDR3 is TGCGCCAGCAGCCAAGATTATGGTAGCGGGGGGGCCCTCTACGAGCAGTACTTC. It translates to CASSQDYGSGGALYEQYF.

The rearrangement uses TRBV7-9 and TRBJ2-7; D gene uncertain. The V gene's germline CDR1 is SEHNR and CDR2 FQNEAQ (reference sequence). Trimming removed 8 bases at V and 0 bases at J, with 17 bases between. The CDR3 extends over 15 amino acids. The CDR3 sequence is CASSGRTASSYEQYF. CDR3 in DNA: TGTGCCAGCTCCGGAAGGACGGCAAGCTCCTACGAGCAGTACTTC.

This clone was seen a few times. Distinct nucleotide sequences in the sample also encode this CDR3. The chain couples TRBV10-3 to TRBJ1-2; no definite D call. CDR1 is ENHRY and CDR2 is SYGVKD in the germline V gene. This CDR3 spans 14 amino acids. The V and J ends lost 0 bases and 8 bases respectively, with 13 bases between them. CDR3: CAISESGRPAGYTF. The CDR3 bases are TGTGCCATCAGTGAGTCAGGGAGGCCGGCGGGCTACACCTTC.

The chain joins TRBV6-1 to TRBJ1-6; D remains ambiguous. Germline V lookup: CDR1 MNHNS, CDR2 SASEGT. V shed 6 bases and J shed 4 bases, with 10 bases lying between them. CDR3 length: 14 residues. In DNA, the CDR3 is TGTGCCAGCAGCGCCGGGCCTTATAATTCACCCCTCCACTTT. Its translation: CASSAGPYNSPLHF.

CDR3 protein: CAWNGGGDTQYF. In nucleotides, the CDR3 is TGTGCCTGGAACGGGGGCGGGGATACGCAGTATTTT. This chain joins TRBV30 and TRBJ2-3; D assignment may be TRBD1 or TRBD2 (6 bases each). V was shortened by 4 bases and J by 6 bases, with 11 bases between the two germline ends. The CDR3 is 12 residues long. Germline CDR1 and CDR2: GTSNPN and SVGIG (reference sequence).

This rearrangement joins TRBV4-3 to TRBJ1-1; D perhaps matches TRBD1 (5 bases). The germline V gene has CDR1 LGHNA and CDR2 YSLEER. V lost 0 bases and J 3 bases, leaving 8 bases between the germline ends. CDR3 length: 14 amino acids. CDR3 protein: CASSQDAGHTEAFF. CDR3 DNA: TGCGCCAGCAGCCAAGATGCGGGACACACTGAAGCTTTCTTT.

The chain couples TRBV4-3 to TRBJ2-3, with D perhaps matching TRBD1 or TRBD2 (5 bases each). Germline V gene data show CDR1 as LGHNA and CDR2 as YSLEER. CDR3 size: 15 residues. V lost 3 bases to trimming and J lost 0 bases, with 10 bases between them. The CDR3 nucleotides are TGCGCCAGCAGCCAGGGGGTCACTAGCACAGATACGCAGTATTTT. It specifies CASSQGVTSTDTQYF.

CDR3 sequence reads: CASSAQDSANTIYF. The CDR3 nucleotides are TGTGCCAGCAGTGCACAGGACTCGGCAAACACCATATATTTT. V usage is TRBV6-1 and J usage is TRBJ1-3, with a possible D match to TRBD1 (5 bases). CDR1 is MNHNS, CDR2 SASEGT, per germline. V gave up 4 bases and J gave up 6 bases, with 13 bases separating them. The CDR3 extends over 14 amino acids.

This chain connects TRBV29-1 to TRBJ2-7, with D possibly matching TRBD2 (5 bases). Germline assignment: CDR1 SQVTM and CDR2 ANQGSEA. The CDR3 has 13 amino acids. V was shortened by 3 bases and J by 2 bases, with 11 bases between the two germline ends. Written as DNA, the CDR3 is TGCAGCGTTGATTTAGGACTCCCCTACGAGCAGTACTTC. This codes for CSVDLGLPYEQYF.

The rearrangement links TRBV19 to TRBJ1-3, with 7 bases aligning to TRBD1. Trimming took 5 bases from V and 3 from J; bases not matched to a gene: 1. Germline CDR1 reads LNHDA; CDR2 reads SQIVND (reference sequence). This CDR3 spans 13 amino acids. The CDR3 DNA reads TGTGCCAGTAGTGGGACAGTTGGAAACACCATATATTTT. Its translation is CASSGTVGNTIYF. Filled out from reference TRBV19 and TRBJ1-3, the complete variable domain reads DGGITQSPKYLFRKEGQNVTLSCEQNLNHDAMYWYRQDPGQGLRLIYYSQIVNDFQKGDIAEGYSVSREKKESFPLTVTSAQKNPTAFYLCASSGTVGNTIYFGEGSWLTVV.

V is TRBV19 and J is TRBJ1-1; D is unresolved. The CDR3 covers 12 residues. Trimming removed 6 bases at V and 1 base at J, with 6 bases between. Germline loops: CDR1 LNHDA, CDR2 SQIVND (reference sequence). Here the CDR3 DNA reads TGTGCCAGTAGGTGGGGGAACACTGAAGCTTTCTTT. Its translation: CASRWGNTEAFF.

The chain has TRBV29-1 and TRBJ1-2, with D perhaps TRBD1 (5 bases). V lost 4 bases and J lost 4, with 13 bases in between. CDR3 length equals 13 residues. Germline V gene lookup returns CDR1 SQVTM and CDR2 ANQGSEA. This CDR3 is CSVGGTAPYGYTF. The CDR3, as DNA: TGCAGCGTTGGTGGGACTGCGCCCTATGGCTACACCTTC. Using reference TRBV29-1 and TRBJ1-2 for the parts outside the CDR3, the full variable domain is SAVISQKPSRDICQRGTSLTIQCQVDSQVTMMFWYRQQPGQSLTLIATANQGSEATYESGFVIDKFPISRPNLTFSTLTVSNMSPEDSSIYLCSVGGTAPYGYTFGSGTRLTVV.

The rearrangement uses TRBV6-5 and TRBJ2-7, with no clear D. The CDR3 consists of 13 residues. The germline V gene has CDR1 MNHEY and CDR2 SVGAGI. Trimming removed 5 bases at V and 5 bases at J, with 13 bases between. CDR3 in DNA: TGTGCCAGCAGTCGTAATCAGAGAGACGAGCAGTACTTC. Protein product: CASSRNQRDEQYF.

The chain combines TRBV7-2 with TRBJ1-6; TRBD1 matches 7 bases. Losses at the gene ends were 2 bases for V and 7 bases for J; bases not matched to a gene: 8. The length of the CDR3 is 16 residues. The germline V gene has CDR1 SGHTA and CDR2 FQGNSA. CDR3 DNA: TGTGCCAGCAGCTTATCCGCCGGACAGGAGAATTCACCCCTCCACTTT. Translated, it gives CASSLSAGQENSPLHF.